This TCR beta chain originates from a study of OX40 agonist ivuxolimab in advanced cancers. The V gene's germline CDR1 is WSHSY and CDR2 SAAADI. The CDR3 is 15 amino acids. J lost 2 bases, V lost 6 bases, and 5 bases had no gene match. Patients with a history of autoimmune disease or on systemic immunosuppression were excluded. General study results and limits: Antigen specificity remained undetermined for the expanded peripheral T cells.

Concerning this clone itself: The antigen is unknown.

Profiled with immunoSEQ multiplex PCR; TCRdb holds only in-frame clones, not every one. The repertoire holds about 46,000 clones, with 70% to 90% as singletons. This chain connects TRBV10-2 to TRBJ2-5, with 11 bases that match TRBD2. The sequence was obtained from an adult with an advanced solid tumor such as melanoma, head and neck, liver or kidney cancer. Sequences were derived from CD4+ or CD8+ T cells sorted from blood, sampled in a trial of the OX40 agonist ivuxolimab. DNA of the CDR3: TGCGCCAGCAGCTTAGCGGGGGGGCGGCAAGAGACCCAGTACTTC. This sequence encodes CASSLAGGRQETQYF.